This TCR beta chain was sequenced for a study of shared clonotypes between healthy human individuals. Remarks on this clone: What it binds is unknown.

Source study methods: Filtering differed, since immunoSEQ gave only junction sequences and no quality scores. Sequencing was performed with immunoSEQ multiplex PCR; in TCRdb, only in-frame clones are kept and a portion is missing. V, J and clone size derive from that table, while D and trimming were established from the DNA sequence. Among some 500,000 clones listed, around 77% were seen once. Study outcomes and limitations: A limitation of the genetic and exposure-history diversity represented arose from few donors. Only blood samples were collected, and tissue repertoires likely differ.

The clonotype originates from a woman in her 40s in good health. Some clones in this sample may be carry-over from other donors' samples. Specimen: PBMCs.

The CDR3 region is CATSRDQGNEQFF. CDR3 DNA: TGTGCCACCAGCAGAGATCAGGGCAATGAGCAGTTCTTC. This sequence joins TRBV15 and TRBJ2-1; TRBD1 might be the D (5 bases). V was pared by 0 bases and J by 6 bases, with 6 bases between. The germline gives CDR1 LNHNV, CDR2 YYDKDF (reference sequence). This CDR3 is 13 amino acids long.